The entry below gives a single T cell receptor beta chain sequence along with its context. Its target is unknown. V gave up 5 bases and J gave up 1 base; unmatched junction bases: 6. The CDR3 is made up of 15 amino acids. The V gene's germline CDR1 is MNHEY and CDR2 SMNVEV (reference sequence). The data are from a study of T cell responses to AZD1222 COVID-19 vaccine. The method was immunoSEQ multiplex PCR; TCRdb's version includes in-frame clones alone and lacks a portion of them. This sample has 160,000 or so clones, with roughly 90% found just once. Study results and caveats: Only five to seven AZD1222 recipients tested seropositive at baseline.

The chain is built from TRBV27 and TRBJ1-1, with TRBD1 identical over 8 bases. The sample here was peripheral blood, taken on day 0 of AZD1222 vaccination. The source is an adult in good health. CDR3 region: CASSPRQGRNTEAFF. CDR3 nucleotides: TGTGCCAGCAGTCCCCGACAGGGGAGGAACACTGAAGCTTTCTTT.